These 6 T cell receptor beta chains came from one sample sequenced in a study of blood T cell repertoires in COVID-19. Only in-frame clones appear in the TCRdb table, and some are missing; sequencing was by immunoSEQ multiplex PCR. Seen here are about 480,000 clones, roughly nine tenths observed once, and the top ten hold roughly 7.4%. The sequenced sample was peripheral blood. These receptors came from a woman in her fifties or sixties with COVID-19, enrolled during active disease.

The CDR3 here is CASRDRGLSYEQYF. The CDR3 DNA sequence: TGTGCCAGTCGAGACAGGGGGCTGTCCTACGAGCAGTACTTC. The rearrangement joins TRBV19 to TRBJ2-7, with TRBD1 matching 10 bases. The germline V gene has CDR1 LNHDA and CDR2 SQIVND (reference sequence). The CDR3 loop spans 14 amino acids. J lost 1 base, V lost 8 bases, and 5 bases had no gene match.

The chain uses TRBV3-1 (or the pseudogene TRBV3-2) and TRBJ1-2; 10 nucleotides align to TRBD1. The CDR3 has 14 residues. Germline V gene lookup returns CDR1 LGHDT and CDR2 YNNKEL (reference sequence). The J segment lost 5 bases and the V segment lost 3 bases, leaving 3 bases of the junction unmatched. The CDR3 protein is CASSHGQGVYGYTF. The CDR3 bases are TGTGCCAGCAGCCACGGACAGGGGGTTTATGGCTACACCTTC.

The V and J genes are TRBV21-1 and TRBJ2-1; TRBD2 is the table's D call and was not checked against the DNA. TRBV21-1 is deemed a pseudogene. The length of the CDR3 is 13 residues. CDR3 sequence (DNA): TGTGCCAATCCGGGACTAGCGGACAATGAGCAGTTCTTC. It specifies CANPGLADNEQFF.

Points on this clone: In the same sample, other DNA sequences code for this CDR3. Here the CDR3 DNA reads TGTGCCAGCAGTTTGCAGGGTGGCTACACCTTC. It specifies CASSLQGGYTF. The chain recombines TRBV12-3 or TRBV12-4 with TRBJ1-2; maybe TRBD1 (5 bases). This CDR3 comprises 11 residues. Deletions cut 3 bases from V and 7 bases from J, with 6 bases between.

V usage is TRBV6-6 and J usage is TRBJ2-3, with D maybe TRBD2 (7 bases). V dropped 6 bases and J dropped 10 bases, with 20 bases sitting between them. From germline, CDR1 is MNHNY and CDR2 SVGAGI (reference sequence). The CDR3 spans 14 residues. The CDR3 spells CASRGGASPGAQYF. DNA for the CDR3: TGTGCCAGCAGGGGGGGGGCCTCTCCGGGAGCGCAGTATTTT.

This chain uses TRBV19 with TRBJ1-4; a weak D match, TRBD1 (6 bases). The CDR3 sequence is 16 residues long. Germline CDR1 reads LNHDA; CDR2 reads SQIVND (reference sequence). The V and J ends lost 8 bases and 0 bases respectively, with 16 bases between them. CDR3 nucleotide sequence: TGTGCCAGTCGAAGGACAGAGGGTGCAACTAATGAAAAACTGTTTTTT. Translated, it gives CASRRTEGATNEKLFF.